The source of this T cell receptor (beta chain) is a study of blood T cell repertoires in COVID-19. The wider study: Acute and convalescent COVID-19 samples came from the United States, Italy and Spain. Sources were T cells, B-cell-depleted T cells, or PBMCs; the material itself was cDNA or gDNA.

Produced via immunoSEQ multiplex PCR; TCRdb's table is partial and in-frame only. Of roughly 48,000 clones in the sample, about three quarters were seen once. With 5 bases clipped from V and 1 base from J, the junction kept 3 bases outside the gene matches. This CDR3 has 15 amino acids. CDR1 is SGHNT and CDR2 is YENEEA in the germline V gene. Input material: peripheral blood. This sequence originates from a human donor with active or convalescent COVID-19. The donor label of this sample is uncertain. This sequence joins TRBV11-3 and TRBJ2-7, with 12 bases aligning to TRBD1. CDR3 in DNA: TGTGCCAGCAGCCCGGGACAGGGGGCTTCCTACGAGCAGTACTTC. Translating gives CASSPGQGASYEQYF.